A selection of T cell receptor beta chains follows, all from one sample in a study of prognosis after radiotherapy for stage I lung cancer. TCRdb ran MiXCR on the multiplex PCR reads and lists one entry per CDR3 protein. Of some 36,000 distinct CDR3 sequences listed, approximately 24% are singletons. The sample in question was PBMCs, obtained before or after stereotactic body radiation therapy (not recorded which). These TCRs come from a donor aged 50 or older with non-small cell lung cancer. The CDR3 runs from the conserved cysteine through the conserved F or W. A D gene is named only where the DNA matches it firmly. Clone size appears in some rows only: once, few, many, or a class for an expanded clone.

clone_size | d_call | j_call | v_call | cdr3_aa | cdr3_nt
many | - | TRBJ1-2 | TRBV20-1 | CSASGQLGYGYTF | TGCAGTGCTAGCGGACAGCTCGGATATGGCTACACCTTC
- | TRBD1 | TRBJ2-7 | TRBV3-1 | CASSGPDRVSEQYF | TGTGCCAGCAGCGGCCCGGACAGGGTTTCAGAGCAGTACTTC
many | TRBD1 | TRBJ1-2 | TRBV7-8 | CASSLGQGLNYGYTF | TGTGCCAGCAGCTTAGGACAGGGGTTAAACTATGGCTACACCTTC
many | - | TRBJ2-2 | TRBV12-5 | CASAAANTGELFF | TGTGCTAGCGCGGCCGCGAACACCGGGGAGCTGTTTTTT
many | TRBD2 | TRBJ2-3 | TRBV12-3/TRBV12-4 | CASSLASGRGADTQYF | TGTGCCAGCAGTTTGGCTAGCGGGAGGGGTGCCGATACGCAGTATTTT
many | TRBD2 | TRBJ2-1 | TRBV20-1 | CSAPRRTSGGYNEQFF | TGCAGTGCTCCACGTCGGACTAGCGGGGGTTACAATGAGCAGTTCTTC
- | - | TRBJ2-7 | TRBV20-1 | CSARSGSSYEQYF | TGCAGTGCGAGATCTGGGAGCTCCTACGAGCAGTACTTC
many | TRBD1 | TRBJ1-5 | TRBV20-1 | CSAQDRVSLRQPQHF | TGCAGTGCCCAGGACAGGGTATCGTTGCGTCAGCCCCAGCATTTT
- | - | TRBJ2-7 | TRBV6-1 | CAIRSTRCGGAYEQYF | TGTGCCATCAGATCTACTAGGTGTGGCGGGGCTTACGAGCAGTACTTC
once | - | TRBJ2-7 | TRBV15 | CATSRVTAEDEQYF | TGTGCCACCAGCAGAGTGACAGCGGAGGACGAGCAGTACTTC
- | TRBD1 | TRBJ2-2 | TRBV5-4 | CASSLPGQHTGELFF | TGTGCCAGCAGCCTACCGGGACAGCACACCGGGGAGCTGTTTTTT
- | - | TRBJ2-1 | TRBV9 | CASSLGHGGPDEQFF | TGTGCCAGCAGCTTAGGACACGGAGGGCCGGATGAGCAGTTCTTC
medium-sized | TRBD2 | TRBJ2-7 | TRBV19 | CASSIEAGSYEQYF | TGTGCCAGTAGTATAGAAGCGGGAAGCTACGAGCAGTACTTC
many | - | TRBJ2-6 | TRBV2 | CASLFGPGRSGANVLTF | TGTGCCAGCCTTTTCGGCCCAGGGCGGTCTGGGGCCAACGTCCTGACTTTC
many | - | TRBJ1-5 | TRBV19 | CASSIRVGAGRSNQPQHF | TGTGCCAGTAGTATCCGTGTAGGGGCGGGTAGGAGCAATCAGCCCCAGCATTTT
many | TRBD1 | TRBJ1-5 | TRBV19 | CASSFRDRGRGNQPQHF | TGTGCCAGTAGTTTCCGGGACAGGGGGCGAGGAAATCAGCCCCAGCATTTT
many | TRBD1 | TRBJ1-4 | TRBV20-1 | CSARESSDRDINEKLFF | TGCAGTGCTAGAGAATCCAGCGACAGGGACATTAATGAAAAACTGTTTTTT
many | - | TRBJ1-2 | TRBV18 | CASSPRNYNYGYTF | TGTGCCAGCTCACCAAGGAACTATAACTATGGCTACACCTTC
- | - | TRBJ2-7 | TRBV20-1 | CSARKYLGVMDYEQYF | TGCAGTGCTAGAAAATATCTAGGCGTGATGGACTACGAGCAGTACTTC
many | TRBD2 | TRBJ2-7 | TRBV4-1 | CASSPIAGGFHEQYF | TGCGCCAGCAGCCCTATAGCGGGGGGGTTCCACGAGCAGTACTTC
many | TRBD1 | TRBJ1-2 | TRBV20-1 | CSARPQGEDGYTF | TGCAGTGCTCGACCTCAGGGGGAGGATGGCTACACCTTC
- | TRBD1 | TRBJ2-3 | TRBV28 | CASSAGQGGIADTQYF | TGTGCCAGCAGCGCCGGACAGGGGGGGATAGCAGATACGCAGTATTTT
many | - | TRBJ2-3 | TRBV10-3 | CAISDGSTDTQYF | TGTGCCATCAGTGATGGTAGCACAGATACGCAGTATTTT
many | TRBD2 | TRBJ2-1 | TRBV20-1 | CSAPGLAEAYNEQFF | TGCAGTGCTCCTGGACTAGCGGAGGCCTACAATGAGCAGTTCTTC
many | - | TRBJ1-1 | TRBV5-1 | CASSPQVVENTEAFF | TGCGCCAGCAGCCCGCAGGTCGTGGAGAACACTGAAGCTTTCTTT
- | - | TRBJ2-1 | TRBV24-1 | CATSEGYNDQFF | TGTGCCACCAGTGAGGGATACAATGATCAGTTTTTC
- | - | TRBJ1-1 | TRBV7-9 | CASSDSGGGSSEAFF | TGTGCCAGCAGCGACTCGGGCGGGGGGTCATCTGAAGCTTTCTTT
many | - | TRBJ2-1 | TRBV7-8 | CASSFGATRAYNEQFF | TGTGCCAGCAGCTTTGGGGCGACGAGGGCCTACAATGAGCAGTTCTTC
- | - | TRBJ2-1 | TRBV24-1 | CATSGRGGAFNEKFF | TGTGCCACGAGTGGCAGGGGGGGGGCTTTCAATGAGAAGTTCTTC
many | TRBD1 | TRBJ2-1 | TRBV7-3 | CASSSDRGNEQFF | TGTGCCAGCAGCTCCGACAGGGGAAATGAGCAGTTCTTC
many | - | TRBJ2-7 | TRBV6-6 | CASSYSRQPRSYEQYF | TGTGCCAGCAGTTACTCGCGACAGCCTCGCTCCTACGAGCAGTACTTC
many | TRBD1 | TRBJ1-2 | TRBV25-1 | CASSTGTGYGYTF | TGTGCCAGCAGTACCGGGACAGGGTATGGCTACACCTTC
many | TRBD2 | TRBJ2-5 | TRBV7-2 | CASSPGLAGARTQYF | TGTGCCAGCAGCCCGGGACTAGCGGGGGCACGGACCCAGTACTTC
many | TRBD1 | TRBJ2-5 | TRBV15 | CATSLDRGSGETQYF | TGTGCCACCAGTTTGGACAGGGGATCGGGAGAGACCCAGTACTTC
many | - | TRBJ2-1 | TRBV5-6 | CASRGQYNEQFF | TGTGCCAGCAGGGGTCAGTACAATGAGCAGTTCTTC
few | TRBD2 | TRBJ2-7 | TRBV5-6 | CASSHLLAGEHEQYF | TGTGCCAGCAGCCATCTACTAGCGGGAGAACACGAGCAGTACTTC
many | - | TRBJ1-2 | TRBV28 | CASSLEQGPGYTF | TGTGCCAGCAGTTTAGAGCAGGGGCCTGGCTACACCTTC
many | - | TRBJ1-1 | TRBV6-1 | CASSIPGRAEAFF | TGTGCCAGCAGTATCCCCGGGAGGGCTGAAGCTTTCTTT
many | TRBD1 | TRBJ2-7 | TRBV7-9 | CASSSGQVGGKQYF | TGTGCCAGCAGCTCAGGACAGGTTGGTGGGAAGCAGTACTTC
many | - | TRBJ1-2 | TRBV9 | CASSVAPGADYGYTF | TGTGCCAGCAGCGTAGCGCCGGGTGCAGACTATGGCTACACCTTC
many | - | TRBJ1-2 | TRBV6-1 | CASSEAGVVFGYTF | TGTGCCAGCAGTGAAGCAGGGGTAGTTTTTGGCTACACCTTC
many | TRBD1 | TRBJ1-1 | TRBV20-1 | CSALTGGALNAEAFF | TGCAGTGCCTTGACAGGGGGTGCCCTTAACGCTGAAGCTTTCTTT
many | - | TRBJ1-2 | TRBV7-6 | CASSAVLGRNYGYTF | TGTGCCAGCAGCGCCGTGTTGGGGCGGAACTATGGCTACACCTTC
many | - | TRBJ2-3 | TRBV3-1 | CASSQVNRERDTQYF | TGTGCCAGCAGCCAAGTTAACAGGGAAAGAGATACGCAGTATTTT
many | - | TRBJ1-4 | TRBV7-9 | CASSPSITQEKLFF | TGTGCCAGCAGCCCCTCCATCACCCAGGAAAAACTGTTTTTT
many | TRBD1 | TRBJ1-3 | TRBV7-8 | CASSLGTAGQQGNTIYF | TGTGCCAGCAGCTTAGGGACGGCGGGACAGCAAGGAAACACCATATATTTT
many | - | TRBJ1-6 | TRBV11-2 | CASSSRFNSPLHF | TGTGCCAGCAGCTCGAGATTTAATTCACCCCTCCACTTT
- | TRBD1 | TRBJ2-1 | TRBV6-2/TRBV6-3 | CASSWRQGYNEQSF | TGTGCCAGCAGTTGGCGACAGGGTTACAATGAGCAGTCCTTC
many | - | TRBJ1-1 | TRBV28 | CASSGEGRNTEAFF | TGTGCCAGCAGCGGGGAGGGGAGGAACACTGAAGCTTTCTTT
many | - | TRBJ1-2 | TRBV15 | CATSRVPQDRLGGYTF | TGTGCCACCAGCAGAGTTCCCCAAGACAGGTTGGGTGGCTACACCTTC
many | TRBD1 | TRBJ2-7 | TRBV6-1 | CASSDMTGAIDEQYF | TGTGCCAGCAGTGACATGACAGGGGCAATCGACGAGCAGTACTTC
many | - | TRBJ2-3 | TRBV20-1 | CSAQTSTDTQYF | TGCAGTGCTCAAACTAGCACAGATACGCAGTATTTT
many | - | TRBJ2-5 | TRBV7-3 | CASSFRVVKETQYF | TGTGCCAGCAGCTTCCGGGTTGTAAAAGAGACCCAGTACTTC
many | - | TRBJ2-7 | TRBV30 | CAWSVPPGDIQYF | TGTGCCTGGAGTGTCCCCCCGGGGGACATCCAGTACTTC
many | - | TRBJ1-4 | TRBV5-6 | CASSLVRGPNEKLFF | TGTGCCAGCAGCTTGGTCCGGGGGCCTAATGAAAAACTGTTTTTT
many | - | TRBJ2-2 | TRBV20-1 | CSARDRGWGRTGELFF | TGCAGTGCTAGAGATAGAGGGTGGGGCCGCACCGGGGAGCTGTTTTTT
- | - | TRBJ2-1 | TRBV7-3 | CASSYSPEGENSYNEQFF | TGTGCCAGCAGCTACTCCCCCGAGGGCGAAAACTCCTACAATGAGCAGTTCTTC
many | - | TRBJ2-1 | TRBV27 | CASSLRAPMLGNEQFF | TGTGCCAGCAGTCTTAGGGCCCCTATGTTAGGGAATGAGCAGTTCTTC
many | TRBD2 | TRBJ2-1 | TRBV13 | CASSPLGEEREMFF | TGTGCCAGCAGCCCCCTGGGAGAGGAGCGGGAGATGTTCTTC
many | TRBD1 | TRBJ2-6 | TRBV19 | CASSMTGGLTGANVLTF | TGTGCCAGTAGTATGACAGGGGGCTTGACTGGGGCCAACGTCCTGACTTTC